Described below is a single T cell receptor beta chain sequence and its context. Trimming removed 5 bases from V and 2 bases from J; junction bases left unmatched: 12. CDR3 size: 16 residues. Germline V gives CDR1 LNHDA, CDR2 SQIVND (reference sequence). Assay used: immunoSEQ multiplex PCR; TCRdb lists only in-frame clones, some missing. This table has over 90,000 clones, 90% to 95% appearing once. The data belong to a study of T cell responses to AZD1222 COVID-19 vaccine. This clonotype originated in an adult in good health. The material sequenced was peripheral blood, taken on day 0 of AZD1222 vaccination. The chain has TRBV19 and TRBJ2-7; 7 nucleotides align to TRBD2. The CDR3 DNA reads as TGTGCCAGTAGTCCCCGCGGGGGAGGAATCGCCTACGAGCAGTACTTC. It encodes CASSPRGGGIAYEQYF.